This is a list of T cell receptor beta chains from one sample in a study of cytomegalovirus exposure and HLA in healthy donors. The assay was immunoSEQ multiplex PCR, and TCRdb's table has in-frame clones only and misses some. The sample data list approximately 30,000 clones. Sequencing was carried out using PBMCs. The receptors derive from a woman in her thirties or forties in good health and CMV-seropositive. Both conserved end residues are part of each CDR3. The order of the fields is V gene, CDR3 length, J gene, D gene, CDR3 DNA, CDR3 protein. A D gene is named only where the DNA matches it firmly.

TRBV2	13	TRBJ2-3	TRBD2	TGTGCCACCGCAGCGGGAGCCGGAGATACGCAGTATTTT	CATAAGAGDTQYF
TRBV7-2	14	TRBJ1-5	NA	TGTGCCAGCAGCGGGCGACGGGAAGATCAGCCCCAGCATTTT	CASSGRREDQPQHF
TRBV19	14	TRBJ2-7	TRBD1	TGTGCCAGTAGTATATCAGGGGGCAGATACGAGCAGTACTTC	CASSISGGRYEQYF
TRBV30	13	TRBJ2-2	NA	TGTGCCTGGAGTACAATCAACACCGGGGAGCTGTTTTTT	CAWSTINTGELFF
TRBV27	13	TRBJ1-2	NA	TGTGCCAGCAGTTTTCAGTCCAACTATGGCTACACCTTC	CASSFQSNYGYTF
TRBV6-1	11	TRBJ2-7	NA	TGTGCCAGCAGTGAAACTTGGGAGCAGTACTTC	CASSETWEQYF
TRBV2	14	TRBJ1-3	NA	TGTGCCAGCAGTGCAGGACAGCCTGGAAACACCATATATTTT	CASSAGQPGNTIYF
TRBV28	15	TRBJ2-7	TRBD2	TGTGCCAGCAGCTCACCGGGACTAGGGGTCTACGAGCAGTACTTC	CASSSPGLGVYEQYF
TRBV6-5	13	TRBJ2-7	NA	TGTGCCAGCAGTTTGAAAGGGGGCTACGAGCAGTACTTC	CASSLKGGYEQYF
TRBV5-4	18	TRBJ1-5	NA	TGTGCCAGCAGCTTGGGAGATTATCGGGAGGACGGCAATCAGCCCCAGCATTTT	CASSLGDYREDGNQPQHF
TRBV30	14	TRBJ2-7	TRBD2	TGTGCCTGGTCCGGCGGCGGGAGCGCCTACGAGCAGTACTTC	CAWSGGGSAYEQYF
TRBV19	13	TRBJ1-1	NA	TGTGCCAGTAGTATTGGGGCAGAAACTGAAGCTTTCTTT	CASSIGAETEAFF
TRBV4-1	12	TRBJ2-1	NA	TGCGCCAGCAGCGCAGGGGACAATGAGCAGTTCTTC	CASSAGDNEQFF
TRBV10-3	15	TRBJ1-1	NA	TGTGCCATCAGTGTACCCAGGGGTTCGGGCACTGAAGCTTTCTTT	CAISVPRGSGTEAFF
TRBV9	14	TRBJ2-1	NA	TGTGCCAGCAGCGTTAGGGGTTACTACAATGAGCAGTTCTTC	CASSVRGYYNEQFF
TRBV11-3	16	TRBJ2-1	NA	TGTGCCAGCAGCTTAGTGGGCGGCAGGGAAGACAGTGAGCAGTTCTTC	CASSLVGGREDSEQFF
TRBV4-1	16	TRBJ2-1	NA	TGCGCCAGCAGCCCCGGTGCGGGTCGCTCCTACAATGAGCAGTTCTTC	CASSPGAGRSYNEQFF
TRBV18	15	TRBJ2-3	NA	TGTGCCAGCTCACCACCAACAGTTGTCACAGATACGCAGTATTTT	CASSPPTVVTDTQYF
TRBV28	15	TRBJ2-2	NA	TGTGCCAGCAGCTATCTTTCTGAGGTTACCGGGGAGCTGTTTTTT	CASSYLSEVTGELFF
TRBV9	15	TRBJ1-5	NA	TGTGCCAGCAGCGTAGAAGGCAGGGAAGGTCAGCCCCAGCATTTT	CASSVEGREGQPQHF
TRBV12-5	13	TRBJ2-5	NA	TGTGCTAGTGGGGCCAGTGGAGAGGAGACCCAGTACTTC	CASGASGEETQYF
TRBV4-3	16	TRBJ2-1	TRBD1	TGCGCCAGCAGCCAAGGGGGACAGGGTGCCATTTTTGAGCAGTTCTTC	CASSQGGQGAIFEQFF
TRBV28	12	TRBJ2-7	NA	TGTGCCAGCAGTCCCCGGTTTTTAGCGGCCGTATTC	CASSPRFLAAVF
TRBV4-3	16	TRBJ2-1	NA	TGCGCCAGCAGCCAGGGCTGGGGGCCGAAACACAATGAGCAGTTCTTC	CASSQGWGPKHNEQFF
TRBV6-1	13	TRBJ2-5	NA	TGTGCCAGCAGTGAAAAGCGTCAAGAGACCCAGTACTTC	CASSEKRQETQYF
TRBV5-6	13	TRBJ2-7	NA	TGTGCCAGCAGTCAGGGAAGAGGCTACGAGCAGTACTTC	CASSQGRGYEQYF
TRBV29-1	14	TRBJ1-1	TRBD1	TGCAGCGTTGAAGATCAGACAGGGGGTCGTGAAGCTTTCTTT	CSVEDQTGGREAFF
TRBV6-6	15	TRBJ1-5	NA	TGTGCCAGCAGTTCAGGGCTGGCTAGCAATCAGCCCCAGCATTTT	CASSSGLASNQPQHF
TRBV18	14	TRBJ1-2	TRBD1	TGTGCCAGCTCACTACAGGGGCAGGACTATGGCTACACCTTC	CASSLQGQDYGYTF
TRBV7-9	15	TRBJ2-3	NA	TGTGCCAGCAGCTTGGATAGCAGGGCAGCAGATACGCAGTATTTT	CASSLDSRAADTQYF
TRBV7-2	14	TRBJ1-2	NA	TGTGCCAGCAGCTTGCCGGGTACTAACTATGGCTACACCTTC	CASSLPGTNYGYTF
TRBV9	15	TRBJ2-7	TRBD2	TGTGCCAGCAGCGACCTCGGGACTAGCGAAGGCGAGCAGTACTTC	CASSDLGTSEGEQYF
TRBV11-2	16	TRBJ2-7	NA	TGTGCCAGCAGCTTAGATCTCGGGACAAGCCTCTACGAGCAGTACTTC	CASSLDLGTSLYEQYF
TRBV29-1	15	TRBJ2-1	TRBD2	TGCAGCGTTGAAGGGGGACTAGCGGGAGACAATGAGCAGTTCTTC	CSVEGGLAGDNEQFF
TRBV30	13	TRBJ1-2	NA	TGTGCCTGGAGTCCAACAGCTAACTATGGCTACACCTTC	CAWSPTANYGYTF
TRBV4-2	18	TRBJ2-1	TRBD2	TGTGCCAGCAGCGATGCTGGGGGAAGGAGCGGGAGGTTCGATGAGCAGTTCTTC	CASSDAGGRSGRFDEQFF
TRBV19	15	TRBJ2-5	NA	TGTGCCAGTAGTATAGGCGGAGGTCAGAAAGAGACCCAGTACTTC	CASSIGGGQKETQYF
TRBV9	14	TRBJ2-7	NA	TGTGCCAGCAGCGTAGGAGGGTCCAGCTACGAGCAGTACTTC	CASSVGGSSYEQYF
TRBV9	14	TRBJ2-7	TRBD2	TGTGCCAGCAGCGTAGGAGCGGGAGCCTACGAGCAGTACTTC	CASSVGAGAYEQYF
TRBV6-1	13	TRBJ1-5	NA	TGTGCCAGCACCCCAGGGCCACCGCAGCCCCAGCATTTT	CASTPGPPQPQHF
TRBV30	14	TRBJ2-3	TRBD2	TGTGCCTGGGGTAGCGGGGTCCGGTTTGATACGCAGTATTTT	CAWGSGVRFDTQYF
TRBV29-1	12	TRBJ2-5	TRBD1	TGCAGCGTTGATGCACAGGGGGAGACCCAGTACTTC	CSVDAQGETQYF
TRBV6-5	15	TRBJ2-7	TRBD1	TGTGCCAGCAGTTGGGGACAGAGGAGCTCCTACGAGCAGTACTTC	CASSWGQRSSYEQYF
TRBV6-5	14	TRBJ2-7	TRBD1	TGTGCCAGCTCTCTCGGACAGGGGTCCTACGAGCAGTACTTC	CASSLGQGSYEQYF
TRBV5-6	14	TRBJ2-7	NA	TGTGCCAGCAGCTTGGTCCAGGGAAACTACGAGCAGTACTTC	CASSLVQGNYEQYF
TRBV7-9	14	TRBJ1-6	NA	TGTGCCAGCAGCTCGACAAGCTATAATTCACCCCTCCACTTT	CASSSTSYNSPLHF